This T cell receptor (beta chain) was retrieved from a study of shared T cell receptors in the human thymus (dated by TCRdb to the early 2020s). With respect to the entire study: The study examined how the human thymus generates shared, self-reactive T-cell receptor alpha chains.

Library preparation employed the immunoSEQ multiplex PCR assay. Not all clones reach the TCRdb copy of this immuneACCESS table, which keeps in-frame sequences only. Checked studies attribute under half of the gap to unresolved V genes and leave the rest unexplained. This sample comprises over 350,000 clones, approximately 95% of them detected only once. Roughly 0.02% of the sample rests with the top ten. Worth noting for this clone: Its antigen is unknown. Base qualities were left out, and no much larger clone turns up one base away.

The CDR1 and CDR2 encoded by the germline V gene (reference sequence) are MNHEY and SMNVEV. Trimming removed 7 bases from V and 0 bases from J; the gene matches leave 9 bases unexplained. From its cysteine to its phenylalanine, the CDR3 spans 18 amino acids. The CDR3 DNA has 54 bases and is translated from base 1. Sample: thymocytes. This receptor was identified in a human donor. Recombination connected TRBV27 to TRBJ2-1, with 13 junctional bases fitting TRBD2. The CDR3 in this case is CASTSIGTSGISYNEQFF. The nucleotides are TGTGCCAGCACCTCGATTGGGACTAGCGGGATCTCCTACAATGAGCAGTTCTTC.